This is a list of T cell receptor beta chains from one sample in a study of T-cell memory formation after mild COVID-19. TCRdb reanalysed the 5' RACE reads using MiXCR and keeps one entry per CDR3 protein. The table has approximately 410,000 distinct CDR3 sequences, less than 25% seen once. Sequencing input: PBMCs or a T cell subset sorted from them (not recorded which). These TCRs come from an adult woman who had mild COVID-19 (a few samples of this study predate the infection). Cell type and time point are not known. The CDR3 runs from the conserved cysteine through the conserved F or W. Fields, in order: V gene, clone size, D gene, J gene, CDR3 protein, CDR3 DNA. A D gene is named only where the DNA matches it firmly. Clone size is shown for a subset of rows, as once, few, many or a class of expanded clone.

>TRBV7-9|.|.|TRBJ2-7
CASSYAQSSYEQYF
TGTGCCAGCAGCTACGCACAGAGCTCCTACGAGCAGTACTTC
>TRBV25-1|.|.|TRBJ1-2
CASSENPTSSRNYGYTF
TGTGCCAGCAGTGAAAACCCCACATCCTCCCGAAACTATGGCTACACCTTC
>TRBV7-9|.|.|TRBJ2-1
CASTPGGTNYNEQFF
TGTGCCAGCACCCCAGGCGGGACAAACTACAATGAGCAGTTCTTC
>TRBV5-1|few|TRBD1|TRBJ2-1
CASSTRTGYNEQFF
TGCGCCAGCAGCACGCGGACAGGGTACAATGAGCAGTTCTTC
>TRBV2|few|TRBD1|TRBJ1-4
CASRSTGAANEKLFF
TGTGCCAGCAGGTCGACAGGGGCGGCTAATGAAAAACTGTTTTTT
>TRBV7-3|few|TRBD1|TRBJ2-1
CASSPGGRSDEQFF
TGTGCCAGCAGCCCAGGGGGCCGAAGCGATGAGCAGTTCTTC
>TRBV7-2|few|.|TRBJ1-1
CASSFFVGQMNTEAFF
TGTGCCAGCAGCTTCTTCGTAGGTCAGATGAACACTGAAGCTTTCTTT
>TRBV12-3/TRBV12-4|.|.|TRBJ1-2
CASSFRVYGYTF
TGTGCCAGCAGTTTTCGGGTCTATGGCTACACCTTC
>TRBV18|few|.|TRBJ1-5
CASSLVENQPQHF
TGTGCCAGCTCACTGGTGGAGAATCAGCCCCAGCATTTT
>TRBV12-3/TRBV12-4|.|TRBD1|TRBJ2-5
CASSTGGDETQYF
TGTGCCAGCAGTACAGGGGGCGATGAGACCCAGTACTTC
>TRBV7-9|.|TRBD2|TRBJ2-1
CASSHRLAAGNEQFF
TGTGCCAGCAGCCATAGACTAGCGGCCGGCAATGAGCAGTTCTTC
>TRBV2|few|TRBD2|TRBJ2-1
CASSQTSGGALHEQFF
TGTGCCAGCAGCCAGACTAGCGGGGGGGCATTACATGAGCAGTTCTTC
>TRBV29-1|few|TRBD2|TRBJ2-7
CSVETSGYEQYF
TGCAGCGTTGAGACTAGCGGCTACGAGCAGTACTTC
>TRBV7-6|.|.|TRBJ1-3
CASSSDGFSGNTIYF
TGTGCCAGCAGCTCGGACGGATTCTCTGGAAACACCATATATTTT
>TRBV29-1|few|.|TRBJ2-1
CSVVPPNEQFF
TGCAGCGTTGTACCCCCCAATGAGCAGTTCTTC
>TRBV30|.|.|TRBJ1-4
CAWVGRTKKGEKLFF
TGTGCCTGGGTGGGACGGACGAAGAAAGGTGAAAAACTGTTTTTT
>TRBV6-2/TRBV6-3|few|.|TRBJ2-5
CASRSQGAKTQYF
TGTGCCAGCAGATCACAGGGTGCGAAGACCCAGTACTTC
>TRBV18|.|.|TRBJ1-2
CASSPRGELRGGYTF
TGTGCCAGCTCACCACGCGGGGAACTACGAGGGGGCTACACCTTC
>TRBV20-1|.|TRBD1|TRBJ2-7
CSARDFDRASYEQYF
TGCAGTGCTAGAGATTTTGACAGGGCCTCCTACGAGCAGTACTTC
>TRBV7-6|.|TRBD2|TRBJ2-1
CASTRTSGNAGQFF
TGTGCCAGCACCAGGACTAGCGGGAACGCCGGGCAGTTCTTC
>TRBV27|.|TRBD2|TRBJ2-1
CASSFLRLADNNEQFF
TGTGCCAGCAGTTTTCTTCGACTAGCGGATAACAATGAGCAGTTCTTC
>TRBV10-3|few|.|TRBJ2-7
CAISSTGTGSYEQYF
TGTGCCATCAGTTCCACAGGGACCGGCTCCTACGAGCAGTACTTC
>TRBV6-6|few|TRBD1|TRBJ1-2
CASSYWDRGGYGYTF
TGTGCCAGCAGTTACTGGGACAGGGGTGGCTATGGCTACACCTTC
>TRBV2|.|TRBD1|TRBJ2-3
CASSPDRARDTQYF
TGTGCCAGCAGTCCGGACAGGGCCCGGGATACGCAGTATTTT
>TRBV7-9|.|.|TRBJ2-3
CASSLAVARGGDTQYF
TGTGCCAGCAGCTTAGCAGTTGCCAGGGGAGGAGATACGCAGTATTTT
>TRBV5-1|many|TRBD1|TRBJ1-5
CASSPGTGGLEPQHF
TGCGCCAGCAGTCCCGGGACAGGGGGCTTGGAGCCCCAGCATTTT
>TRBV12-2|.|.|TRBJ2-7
CASRLAGVSREQYF
TGTGCAAGTCGCTTAGCGGGAGTTTCTAGGGAGCAGTACTTC
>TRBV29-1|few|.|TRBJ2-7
CSVARQGQSYEQYF
TGCAGCGTCGCTCGGCAGGGTCAATCCTACGAGCAGTACTTC
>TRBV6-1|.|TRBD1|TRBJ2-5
CASSPQETGFETQYF
TGTGCCAGCAGCCCCCAAGAGACAGGGTTTGAGACCCAGTACTTC
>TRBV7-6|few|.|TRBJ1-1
CASSARVDTEAFF
TGTGCCAGCAGCGCTAGGGTGGACACTGAAGCTTTCTTT
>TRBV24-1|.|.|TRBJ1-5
CATSEAGGNQPQHF
TGTGCCACCAGTGAGGCCGGGGGCAATCAGCCCCAGCATTTT
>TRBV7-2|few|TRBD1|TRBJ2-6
CASSTRRGDRAGANVLTF
TGTGCCAGCAGCACTAGAAGAGGAGACAGGGCCGGGGCCAACGTCCTGACTTTC
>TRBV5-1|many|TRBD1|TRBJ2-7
CASSLGDSTYEQYF
TGCGCCAGCAGCTTGGGGGACAGTACCTACGAGCAGTACTTC
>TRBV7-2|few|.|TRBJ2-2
CASSFREYTGELFF
TGTGCCAGCAGCTTCAGGGAGTACACCGGGGAGCTGTTTTTT
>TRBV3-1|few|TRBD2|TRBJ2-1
CASSRDYRNQFF
TGTGCCAGCAGCCGGGACTACCGAAACCAGTTCTTC
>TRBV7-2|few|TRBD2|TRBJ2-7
CASSAGLAGSYEQYF
TGTGCCAGCAGCGCGGGACTAGCGGGATCCTACGAGCAGTACTTC
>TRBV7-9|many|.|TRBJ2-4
CASSLQENIQYF
TGTGCCAGCAGTCTACAAGAAAACATTCAGTACTTC
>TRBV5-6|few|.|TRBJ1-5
CASSLGQSNQPQHF
TGTGCCAGCAGCTTAGGGCAGAGCAATCAGCCCCAGCATTTT
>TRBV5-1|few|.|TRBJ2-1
CASTSGDTYNEQFF
TGCGCCAGCACGAGCGGAGATACCTACAATGAGCAGTTCTTC
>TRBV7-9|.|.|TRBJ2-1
CASSLASRGLVTSHRSNEQFF
TGTGCCAGCAGCTTAGCCTCCAGGGGACTTGTGACTAGTCACCGATCCAATGAGCAGTTCTTC
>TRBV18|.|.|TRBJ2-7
CASSESRQARGAYEQYF
TGTGCCAGCTCAGAATCAAGACAGGCTCGCGGAGCCTACGAGCAGTACTTC
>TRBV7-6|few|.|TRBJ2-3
CASSLVAREIRDTQYF
TGTGCCAGCAGCTTGGTAGCGAGGGAGATAAGAGATACGCAGTATTTT
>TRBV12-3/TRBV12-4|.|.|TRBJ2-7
CASSYTGKYEQYF
TGTGCCAGCAGCTACACAGGGAAATACGAGCAGTACTTC
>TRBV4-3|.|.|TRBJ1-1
CASSQEVRENTEAFF
TGCGCCAGCAGCCAAGAAGTCAGGGAGAACACTGAAGCTTTCTTT
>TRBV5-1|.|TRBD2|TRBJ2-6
CASSLLSGGPSSGANVLTF
TGCGCCAGCAGCTTGCTTAGCGGGGGCCCTAGCTCTGGGGCCAACGTCCTGACTTTC
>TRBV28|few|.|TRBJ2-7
CASSSNYRVHEQYF
TGTGCCAGCAGTTCCAACTACAGGGTCCACGAGCAGTACTTC
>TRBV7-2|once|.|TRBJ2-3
CASSLGSEGHHSTDTQYF
TGTGCCAGCAGCTTAGGTTCCGAGGGACATCATAGCACAGATACGCAGTATTTT
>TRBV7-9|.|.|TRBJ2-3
CASSSASQGDTQYF
TGTGCCAGCAGCTCTGCCTCCCAGGGAGATACGCAGTATTTT
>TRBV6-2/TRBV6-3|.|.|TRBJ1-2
CASSPGPGAYGYTF
TGTGCCAGCAGCCCGGGACCAGGGGCTTATGGCTACACCTTC